This is a list of T cell receptor beta chains from one sample in a study of T cell responses to AZD1222 COVID-19 vaccine. The method was immunoSEQ multiplex PCR; TCRdb's version includes in-frame clones alone and lacks a portion of them. The repertoire has 65,000 to 95,000 clones, 75% to 90% of them found once; the top ten carry under 11%. Sequencing was performed on peripheral blood, taken 28 days after the second AZD1222 dose. The receptors were gathered from an adult who received the AZD1222 COVID-19 vaccine. The CDR3 runs from the conserved cysteine through the conserved F or W. The D gene is left open where the match is weak. Clone size appears in some rows only: once, few, many, or a class for an expanded clone.

j_call: TRBJ1-1; d_call: NA; v_call: TRBV9; clone_size: NA; cdr3_nt: TGTGCCAGCAGCCCAGGAGTGGAGCCTGGTGAAGCTTTCTTT; cdr3_aa: CASSPGVEPGEAFF
j_call: TRBJ2-3; d_call: NA; v_call: TRBV6-1; clone_size: few; cdr3_nt: TGTGCCAGCAGTGAGATACAGGGCACAGATACGCAGTATTTT; cdr3_aa: CASSEIQGTDTQYF
j_call: TRBJ1-2; d_call: NA; v_call: TRBV6-5; clone_size: NA; cdr3_nt: TGTGCCAGCAGACCTCAGAAGGGGCTAGGAGTCTACACCTTC; cdr3_aa: CASRPQKGLGVYTF
j_call: TRBJ2-1; d_call: NA; v_call: TRBV28; clone_size: NA; cdr3_nt: TGTGCCAGCAGTTATAGGGGGGGCCGAAGTCATGAGCAGTTCTTC; cdr3_aa: CASSYRGGRSHEQFF
j_call: TRBJ2-2; d_call: NA; v_call: TRBV5-1; clone_size: NA; cdr3_nt: TGCGCCAGCAGCTTGGTCCCCGCGAACACCGGGGAGCTGTTTTTT; cdr3_aa: CASSLVPANTGELFF
j_call: TRBJ1-4; d_call: TRBD1; v_call: TRBV6-5; clone_size: NA; cdr3_nt: TGTGCCAGCAGGGACAGGGGGCGCCAGGAAAAACTGTTTTTT; cdr3_aa: CASRDRGRQEKLFF
j_call: TRBJ1-1; d_call: NA; v_call: TRBV27; clone_size: once; cdr3_nt: TGTGCCAGCAGTCCCAATCGGAACACTGAAGCTTTCTTT; cdr3_aa: CASSPNRNTEAFF
j_call: TRBJ1-2; d_call: NA; v_call: TRBV24-1; clone_size: medium-sized; cdr3_nt: TGTGCCACCAGTCAAGCCCGGGACACCAACTATGGCTACACCTTC; cdr3_aa: CATSQARDTNYGYTF
j_call: TRBJ1-2; d_call: TRBD1; v_call: TRBV19; clone_size: NA; cdr3_nt: TGTGCCAGTAGTCAGGGGGCAACTAACTATGGCTACACCTTC; cdr3_aa: CASSQGATNYGYTF
j_call: TRBJ2-1; d_call: NA; v_call: TRBV19; clone_size: NA; cdr3_nt: TGTGCCAGTAGTATGGACAGTGCCTACAATGAGCAGTTCTTC; cdr3_aa: CASSMDSAYNEQFF
j_call: TRBJ2-2; d_call: TRBD1; v_call: TRBV27; clone_size: NA; cdr3_nt: TGTGCCAGCAGATGGGACAGGGGGCTGGGCGGGGAGCTGTTTTTT; cdr3_aa: CASRWDRGLGGELFF
j_call: TRBJ2-5; d_call: NA; v_call: TRBV2; clone_size: NA; cdr3_nt: TGTGCCAGCAGCGGTGGGTTTGAGACCCAGTACTTC; cdr3_aa: CASSGGFETQYF
j_call: TRBJ1-6; d_call: TRBD1; v_call: TRBV28; clone_size: NA; cdr3_nt: TGTGCCAGCACGGACAGGGGGTTTAATTCACCCCTCCACTTT; cdr3_aa: CASTDRGFNSPLHF
j_call: TRBJ2-3; d_call: NA; v_call: TRBV15; clone_size: NA; cdr3_nt: TGTGCCACCAGCATCACCGGGACTCCCACAGATACGCAGTATTTT; cdr3_aa: CATSITGTPTDTQYF
j_call: TRBJ2-3; d_call: TRBD2; v_call: TRBV10-3; clone_size: NA; cdr3_nt: TGTGCCATCAGTGAGCCGCTGACTAGCGGGGCCTACACAGATACGCAGTATTTT; cdr3_aa: CAISEPLTSGAYTDTQYF
j_call: TRBJ1-2; d_call: NA; v_call: TRBV6-5; clone_size: NA; cdr3_nt: TGTGCCAGCAGTCCCTCCGGGGGGACCTATGGCTACACCTTC; cdr3_aa: CASSPSGGTYGYTF
j_call: TRBJ1-1; d_call: TRBD1; v_call: TRBV2; clone_size: NA; cdr3_nt: TGTGCCAACAACAGGGGCATGAACACTGAAGCTTTCTTT; cdr3_aa: CANNRGMNTEAFF
j_call: TRBJ1-6; d_call: TRBD1; v_call: TRBV18; clone_size: NA; cdr3_nt: TGTGCCAGTCGACAGGGAGACGTTACACCCCTCCACTTT; cdr3_aa: CASRQGDVTPLHF
j_call: TRBJ2-5; d_call: NA; v_call: TRBV7-8; clone_size: NA; cdr3_nt: TGTGCCAGCAGCTTAGTGGTTGGGGAAGGGATTGAGACCCAGTACTTC; cdr3_aa: CASSLVVGEGIETQYF
j_call: TRBJ1-6; d_call: NA; v_call: TRBV6-4; clone_size: NA; cdr3_nt: TGTGCCAGGCGTCGGGACGGGATTAATTCACCCCTCCACTTT; cdr3_aa: CARRRDGINSPLHF
j_call: TRBJ1-1; d_call: NA; v_call: TRBV28; clone_size: NA; cdr3_nt: TGTGCCAGCAGTTTGGTCGGGGCTAGGACTGAAGCTTTCTTT; cdr3_aa: CASSLVGARTEAFF
j_call: TRBJ1-1; d_call: NA; v_call: TRBV3-1/TRBV3-2; clone_size: NA; cdr3_nt: TGTGCCAGCAGCCAAGGTACGGGGGGGACTGAAGCTTTCTTT; cdr3_aa: CASSQGTGGTEAFF
j_call: TRBJ1-1; d_call: NA; v_call: TRBV6-5; clone_size: NA; cdr3_nt: TGTGCCAGCAGTTACACTAGGGGCACTGAAGCTTTCTTT; cdr3_aa: CASSYTRGTEAFF
j_call: TRBJ1-1; d_call: NA; v_call: TRBV11-2; clone_size: NA; cdr3_nt: TGTGCCAGCAGCTTCGACAGACTGAACACTGAAGCTTTCTTT; cdr3_aa: CASSFDRLNTEAFF
j_call: TRBJ1-6; d_call: TRBD1; v_call: TRBV5-6; clone_size: NA; cdr3_nt: TGTGCCAGCAGCGGGGATACAGGGGGGGATAATTCACCCCTCCACTTT; cdr3_aa: CASSGDTGGDNSPLHF
j_call: TRBJ1-1; d_call: TRBD1; v_call: TRBV6-5; clone_size: NA; cdr3_nt: TGTGCCAGCAGACTTGGACAGGGAGAGACTGAAGCTTTCTTT; cdr3_aa: CASRLGQGETEAFF
j_call: TRBJ1-2; d_call: TRBD1; v_call: TRBV5-1; clone_size: NA; cdr3_nt: TGCGCCAGCAGCCCAGGGGACAGGGGGCATGGCTACACCTTC; cdr3_aa: CASSPGDRGHGYTF
j_call: TRBJ1-3; d_call: NA; v_call: TRBV2; clone_size: NA; cdr3_nt: TGTGCCAGCAGTGGGATGGAGGGTCAATGGGGAAACACCATATATTTT; cdr3_aa: CASSGMEGQWGNTIYF
j_call: TRBJ2-5; d_call: NA; v_call: TRBV29-1; clone_size: few; cdr3_nt: TGCAGCGTCACAGGACATCACGGAGGGACCCAGTACTTC; cdr3_aa: CSVTGHHGGTQYF
j_call: TRBJ1-2; d_call: NA; v_call: TRBV27; clone_size: NA; cdr3_nt: TGTGCCAGCAGTTACCGACGCCAGGGAGGTTATGGCTACACCTTC; cdr3_aa: CASSYRRQGGYGYTF
j_call: TRBJ2-7; d_call: TRBD1; v_call: TRBV10-3; clone_size: NA; cdr3_nt: TGTGCCATAAGAACCGGGACAGTTCCCTACGAGCAGTACTTC; cdr3_aa: CAIRTGTVPYEQYF
j_call: TRBJ2-2; d_call: NA; v_call: TRBV19; clone_size: NA; cdr3_nt: TGTGCCAGTAGCCCACAGGATTACACCGGGGAGCTGTTTTTT; cdr3_aa: CASSPQDYTGELFF
j_call: TRBJ1-4; d_call: NA; v_call: TRBV3-1/TRBV3-2; clone_size: NA; cdr3_nt: TGTGCCAGCAGTGAGCAGGGAATGTCTAATGAAAAACTGTTTTTT; cdr3_aa: CASSEQGMSNEKLFF
j_call: TRBJ2-2; d_call: NA; v_call: TRBV11-2; clone_size: NA; cdr3_nt: TGTGCCAGCAGCTTAGGCCCCGGGGAGCTGTTTTTT; cdr3_aa: CASSLGPGELFF
j_call: TRBJ1-6; d_call: NA; v_call: TRBV28; clone_size: NA; cdr3_nt: TGTGCCAGCAGTTTCAACCCGGGACGGAATTCACCCCTCCACTTT; cdr3_aa: CASSFNPGRNSPLHF
j_call: TRBJ2-2; d_call: NA; v_call: TRBV5-1; clone_size: NA; cdr3_nt: TGCGCCAGCAGCTTGGCCGGGGCAGGGGATACCGGGGAGCTGTTTTTT; cdr3_aa: CASSLAGAGDTGELFF
j_call: TRBJ2-1; d_call: TRBD2; v_call: TRBV5-1; clone_size: NA; cdr3_nt: TGCGCCAGCCATCCAGGACTAGCGCGGGACAATGAGCAGTTCTTC; cdr3_aa: CASHPGLARDNEQFF
j_call: TRBJ1-6; d_call: NA; v_call: TRBV19; clone_size: few; cdr3_nt: TGTGCCACTCGCCCGGGCCCTCCGGCCTCACCCCTCCACTTT; cdr3_aa: CATRPGPPASPLHF
j_call: TRBJ2-3; d_call: TRBD2; v_call: TRBV11-2; clone_size: NA; cdr3_nt: TGTGCCAGCAGCCCGAGGCTGACTAGCGGGGGGAGTAGCACAGATACGCAGTATTTT; cdr3_aa: CASSPRLTSGGSSTDTQYF
j_call: TRBJ1-4; d_call: NA; v_call: TRBV29-1; clone_size: NA; cdr3_nt: TGCAGCGTCCGCGAAATAACAGGATATAATGAAAAACTGTTTTTT; cdr3_aa: CSVREITGYNEKLFF
j_call: TRBJ1-6; d_call: TRBD1; v_call: TRBV10-3; clone_size: NA; cdr3_nt: TGTGCCAACAGGGGGCAGGTTAATTCACCCCTCCACTTT; cdr3_aa: CANRGQVNSPLHF
j_call: TRBJ2-2; d_call: TRBD1; v_call: TRBV5-6; clone_size: NA; cdr3_nt: TGTGCCAGCAGCTTTGGGCAGGGGGCGCGAACCGGGGAGCTGTTTTTT; cdr3_aa: CASSFGQGARTGELFF
j_call: TRBJ1-4; d_call: TRBD1; v_call: TRBV7-2; clone_size: NA; cdr3_nt: TGTGCCAGCAGAACGGGACAGGGTGACGAAAAACTGTTTTTT; cdr3_aa: CASRTGQGDEKLFF
j_call: TRBJ2-7; d_call: TRBD1; v_call: TRBV7-2; clone_size: NA; cdr3_nt: TGTGCCAGCAGCAAACAAACAGGGGGCGGCTCCTACGAGCAGTACTTC; cdr3_aa: CASSKQTGGGSYEQYF
j_call: TRBJ2-3; d_call: NA; v_call: TRBV11-2; clone_size: NA; cdr3_nt: TGTGCCAGCAGCTTAGGAAGTCCCACTCTGACCTTCACAGATACGCAGTATTTT; cdr3_aa: CASSLGSPTLTFTDTQYF
j_call: TRBJ2-6; d_call: NA; v_call: TRBV21-1; clone_size: medium-sized; cdr3_nt: NA; cdr3_aa: CAVSRWASGANVLTF
j_call: TRBJ1-1; d_call: NA; v_call: TRBV4-1; clone_size: NA; cdr3_nt: TGCGCCAGCAGCCAAGAATGGGACGGGAACACTGAAGCTTTCTTT; cdr3_aa: CASSQEWDGNTEAFF
j_call: TRBJ2-4; d_call: NA; v_call: TRBV12-3/TRBV12-4; clone_size: NA; cdr3_nt: TGTGCCAGCAGCTCCTTCGGTAAGGGGCTGTACTTC; cdr3_aa: CASSSFGKGLYF
j_call: TRBJ2-2; d_call: TRBD1; v_call: TRBV6-9; clone_size: NA; cdr3_nt: TGTGCCAGCAGCCCGACAGGGGTCACCGGGGAGCTGTTTTTT; cdr3_aa: CASSPTGVTGELFF
j_call: TRBJ2-5; d_call: NA; v_call: TRBV11-2; clone_size: NA; cdr3_nt: TGTGCCAGCAGCTTACCCGACAGTGAAGAGACCCAGTACTTC; cdr3_aa: CASSLPDSEETQYF
j_call: TRBJ2-2; d_call: NA; v_call: TRBV5-4; clone_size: NA; cdr3_nt: TGTGCCAGCAGCTTCGACAGAAGTACCACCGGGGAGCTGTTTTTT; cdr3_aa: CASSFDRSTTGELFF
j_call: TRBJ1-3; d_call: TRBD1; v_call: TRBV7-2; clone_size: NA; cdr3_nt: TGTGCCAGCAGCTTACAGGGGGCAGGAAACACCATATATTTT; cdr3_aa: CASSLQGAGNTIYF
j_call: TRBJ1-3; d_call: NA; v_call: TRBV10-2; clone_size: few; cdr3_nt: TGCGCCAGCATGATAACGAGGGGTACTGGAAACACCATATATTTT; cdr3_aa: CASMITRGTGNTIYF
j_call: TRBJ2-5; d_call: NA; v_call: TRBV4-1; clone_size: NA; cdr3_nt: TGCGCCACCAGGGATATAGGGGGGCCGGAGACCCAGTACTTC; cdr3_aa: CATRDIGGPETQYF
j_call: TRBJ1-5; d_call: TRBD1; v_call: TRBV6-1; clone_size: NA; cdr3_nt: TGTGCCAGCAGTGCACAACAGGGGAAAGGGAATCAGCCCCAGCATTTT; cdr3_aa: CASSAQQGKGNQPQHF
j_call: TRBJ1-1; d_call: NA; v_call: TRBV28; clone_size: NA; cdr3_nt: TGTGCCAGTGGGGGATTAACGTACACTGAAGCTTTCTTT; cdr3_aa: CASGGLTYTEAFF
j_call: TRBJ2-3; d_call: NA; v_call: TRBV4-1; clone_size: NA; cdr3_nt: TGCGCCAGCAGCCAAGGGGGGGCTAGCGGCACAGATACGCAGTATTTT; cdr3_aa: CASSQGGASGTDTQYF
j_call: TRBJ2-6; d_call: TRBD2; v_call: TRBV5-6; clone_size: NA; cdr3_nt: TGTGCCAGCAGCTTGATTTGGCTGAGCGGGACCTCTGGGGCCAACGTCCTGACTTTC; cdr3_aa: CASSLIWLSGTSGANVLTF
j_call: TRBJ1-3; d_call: NA; v_call: TRBV18; clone_size: NA; cdr3_nt: TGTGCCAGCTCACCAATTGGAGGGGGTGACATCTCTGGAAACACCATATATTTT; cdr3_aa: CASSPIGGGDISGNTIYF
j_call: TRBJ1-1; d_call: NA; v_call: TRBV6-4; clone_size: NA; cdr3_nt: TGTGCCAGCAGTGCCCTAAGGAACACTGAAGCTTTCTTT; cdr3_aa: CASSALRNTEAFF